Below, one T cell receptor (beta chain) is given with its context. Its antigen is still unknown. This CDR3 spans 15 amino acids. The V gene end was trimmed by 6 bases and the J gene end by 0 bases; junction bases not matched to a gene: 3. The data belong to a study of blood T cells in healthy people across ages. Broader study findings: The diversity estimates, figures obtained from one million T cells, were considered underestimates.

A second 7 to 11 cycle PCR used barcoded and J-beta primers. The study obtained at least 3 million CDR3-containing paired-end reads from every sample. TCRdb re-derived calls from the 5' RACE reads in MiXCR, one entry per CDR3 protein. Among 800,000 to 950,000 distinct CDR3 sequences listed, under 40% were seen once. V is TRBV12-3 or TRBV12-4 and J is TRBJ2-2; 8 nucleotides match TRBD2. This sequence was found in a man in his late teens or twenties in good health. Sequenced input: blood. The CDR3 DNA reads as TGTGCCAGCAGCAGGACTAGCCCGAACACCGGGGAGCTGTTTTTT. This gives the protein CASSRTSPNTGELFF.